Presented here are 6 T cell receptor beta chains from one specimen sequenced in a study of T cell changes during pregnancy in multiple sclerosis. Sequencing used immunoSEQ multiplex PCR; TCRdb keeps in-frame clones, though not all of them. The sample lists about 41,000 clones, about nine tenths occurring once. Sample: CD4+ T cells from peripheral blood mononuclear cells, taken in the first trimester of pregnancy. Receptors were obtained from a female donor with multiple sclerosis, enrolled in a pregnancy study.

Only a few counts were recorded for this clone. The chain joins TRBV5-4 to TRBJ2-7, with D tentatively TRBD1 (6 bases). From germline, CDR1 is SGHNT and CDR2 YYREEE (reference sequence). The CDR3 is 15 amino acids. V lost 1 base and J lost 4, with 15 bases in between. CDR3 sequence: CASSLPQGIGYEQYF. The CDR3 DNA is TGTGCCAGCAGCTTGCCGCAGGGGATTGGGTACGAGCAGTACTTC.

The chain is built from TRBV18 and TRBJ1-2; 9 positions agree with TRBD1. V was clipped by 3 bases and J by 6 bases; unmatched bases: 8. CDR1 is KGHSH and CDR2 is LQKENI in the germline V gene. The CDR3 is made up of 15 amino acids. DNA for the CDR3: TGTGCCAGCTCACCGGCCGGGACAGGGACGGATGGCTACACCTTC. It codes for CASSPAGTGTDGYTF.

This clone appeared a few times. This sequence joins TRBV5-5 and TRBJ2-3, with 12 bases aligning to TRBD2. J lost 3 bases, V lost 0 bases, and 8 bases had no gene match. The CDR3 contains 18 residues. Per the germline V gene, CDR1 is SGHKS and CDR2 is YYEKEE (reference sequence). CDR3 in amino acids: CASSLEGASGRVTDTQYF. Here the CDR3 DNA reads TGTGCCAGCAGCTTGGAGGGGGCTAGCGGGAGGGTGACAGATACGCAGTATTTT.

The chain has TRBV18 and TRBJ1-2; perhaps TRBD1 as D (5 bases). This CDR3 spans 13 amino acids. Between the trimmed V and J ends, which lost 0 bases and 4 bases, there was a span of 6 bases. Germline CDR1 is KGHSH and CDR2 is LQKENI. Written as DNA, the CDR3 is TGTGCCAGCTCACCACCGACAGTCTATGGCTACACCTTC. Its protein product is CASSPPTVYGYTF.

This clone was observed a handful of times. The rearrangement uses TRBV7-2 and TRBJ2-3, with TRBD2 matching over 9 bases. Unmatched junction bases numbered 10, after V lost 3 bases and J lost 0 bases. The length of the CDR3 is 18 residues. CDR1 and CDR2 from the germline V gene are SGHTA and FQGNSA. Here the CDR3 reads CASSLRLTSGFSTDTQYF. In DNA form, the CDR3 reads TGTGCCAGCAGCTTGCGTCTCACTAGCGGGTTTAGCACAGATACGCAGTATTTT.

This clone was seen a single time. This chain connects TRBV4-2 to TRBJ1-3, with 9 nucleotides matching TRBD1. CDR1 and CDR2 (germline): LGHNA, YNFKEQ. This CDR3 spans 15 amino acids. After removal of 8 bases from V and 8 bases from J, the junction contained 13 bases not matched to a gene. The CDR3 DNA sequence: TGTGCCAGCTCCACGGGAGACAGGGGGAGGGACACCATATATTTT. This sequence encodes CASSTGDRGRDTIYF.